The rows below give T cell receptor beta chains drawn from one sample of a study of T-cell reconstitution after alpha-beta-depleted transplantation in children. TCRdb redid the calling of the PCR reads with MiXCR, one entry per CDR3 protein. The sample lists about 610,000 distinct CDR3 sequences; more than 9% were seen once. Sequencing used PBMCs from the stem cell graft donor, obtained from the stem cell graft. Receptors originate from a human donor who donated a stem cell graft to a child with acute myeloid leukemia. The CDR3 runs from the conserved cysteine through the conserved F or W. The D gene is left open where the match is weak. Some rows have no size entry. The others give once, few or many, or a class for an expanded clone.

v_call,d_call,j_call,clone_size,cdr3_aa,cdr3_nt
TRBV7-9,TRBD1,TRBJ2-7,many,CASSLGSGQGIHEQYF,TGTGCCAGCAGCTTGGGGAGCGGACAGGGGATCCACGAGCAGTACTTC
TRBV3-1,.,TRBJ2-1,.,CASSQDLGRSNEQFF,TGTGCCAGCAGCCAAGACCTGGGTCGATCCAATGAGCAGTTCTTC
TRBV12-3/TRBV12-4,TRBD2,TRBJ2-3,many,CASRGTSGRGNTQYF,TGTGCCAGCAGGGGGACTAGCGGGAGAGGGAATACGCAGTATTTT
TRBV6-2/TRBV6-3,TRBD2,TRBJ2-7,.,CASNPGGTPPYEQYF,TGTGCCAGCAATCCGGGAGGCACCCCTCCCTACGAGCAGTACTTC
TRBV5-1,.,TRBJ1-5,many,CASSLGVVGNQPQHF,TGCGCCAGCAGCTTGGGAGTTGTGGGCAATCAGCCCCAGCATTTT
TRBV6-1,TRBD1,TRBJ2-1,.,CAISPGQGVLNEQFF,TGTGCCATCTCCCCGGGACAGGGGGTTTTAAATGAGCAGTTCTTC
TRBV20-1,.,TRBJ2-7,.,CSARPGEQYF,TGCAGTGCTAGGCCCGGCGAGCAGTACTTC
TRBV5-1,.,TRBJ2-7,few,CASSFQDEQYF,TGCGCCAGCAGCTTCCAAGACGAGCAGTACTTC
TRBV4-2,.,TRBJ1-1,many,CASTPGELNTEAFF,TGTGCCAGCACCCCCGGGGAACTGAACACTGAAGCTTTCTTT
TRBV19,.,TRBJ1-5,few,CASSIEGIGPQHF,TGTGCCAGTAGTATTGAGGGAATAGGGCCCCAGCATTTT
TRBV20-1,.,TRBJ2-7,many,CSARGNSYEQYF,TGCAGTGCTAGGGGCAACTCCTACGAGCAGTACTTC
TRBV28,.,TRBJ1-2,.,CASSLFSGAGGYTF,TGTGCCAGCAGTTTATTCTCAGGGGCCGGTGGCTACACCTTC
TRBV2,.,TRBJ2-2,few,CASSGPRMKTGELFF,TGTGCCAGCAGTGGGCCGAGAATGAAAACCGGGGAGCTGTTTTTT
TRBV6-2/TRBV6-3,.,TRBJ2-4,.,CASSYQRPSRLAKNIQYF,TGTGCCAGCAGTTACCAACGACCTAGCAGACTAGCCAAAAACATTCAGTACTTC
TRBV2,.,TRBJ2-2,.,CASSDRHPNTGELFF,TGTGCCAGCAGTGACCGACACCCGAACACCGGGGAGCTGTTTTTT
TRBV28,TRBD1,TRBJ2-1,many,CASSPFPGQVLRGQFF,TGTGCCAGCAGCCCTTTCCCGGGACAGGTTCTAAGGGGGCAGTTCTTC
TRBV4-1,TRBD2,TRBJ2-1,many,CASSQDQLAGAVSVAYNEQFF,TGCGCCAGCAGCCAAGATCAACTAGCGGGAGCTGTGTCAGTGGCCTACAATGAGCAGTTCTTC
TRBV29-1,.,TRBJ2-7,medium-sized,CRWVLRYEQYF,TGCAGATGGGTCCTAAGATACGAGCAGTACTTC
TRBV12-3/TRBV12-4,.,TRBJ1-2,many,CASSLRETNYGYTF,TGTGCCAGCAGCTTACGGGAGACTAACTATGGCTACACCTTC
TRBV29-1,.,TRBJ2-5,many,CSHWIGETQYF,TGCAGCCATTGGATTGGGGAGACCCAGTACTTC
TRBV5-5,.,TRBJ2-1,.,CASSLGDITYNEQFF,TGTGCCAGCAGCTTGGGGGACATCACCTACAATGAGCAGTTCTTC
TRBV20-1,TRBD2,TRBJ2-1,.,CSARELAGVRNEQFF,TGCAGTGCTAGGGAACTAGCGGGGGTCCGGAATGAGCAGTTCTTC
TRBV7-3,TRBD1,TRBJ2-3,.,CASSQGVGSNTQYF,TGTGCCAGCTCCCAGGGGGTAGGGTCAAATACGCAGTATTTT
TRBV5-1,TRBD2,TRBJ2-1,few,CASRPSGREGEQFF,TGCGCCAGCCGCCCCAGCGGGAGGGAGGGTGAGCAGTTCTTC
TRBV9,TRBD2,TRBJ2-2,many,CASSVEARLASGELFF,TGTGCCAGCAGCGTAGAAGCGCGACTAGCATCCGGGGAGCTGTTTTTT
TRBV27,.,TRBJ2-3,few,CASSLYREADTQYF,TGTGCCAGCAGTTTATACAGGGAGGCAGATACGCAGTATTTT
TRBV29-1,TRBD2,TRBJ2-7,few,CSVDGTSDSYEQYF,TGCAGCGTAGACGGGACTAGCGACTCCTACGAGCAGTACTTC
TRBV29-1,TRBD2,TRBJ2-7,few,CSARLAKTYEQYF,TGCAGCGCGAGACTAGCGAAAACCTACGAGCAGTACTTC
TRBV12-3/TRBV12-4,.,TRBJ2-1,.,CASSELSGGPSNEQFF,TGTGCCAGCAGTGAATTATCAGGGGGGCCCTCCAATGAGCAGTTCTTC
TRBV27,.,TRBJ2-3,.,CASSLGTDAQYF,TGCGCCAGCAGTTTGGGCACAGATGCGCAGTATTTT
TRBV25-1,.,TRBJ2-5,.,CASSDGMGSQETQYF,TGTGCCAGCAGTGATGGGATGGGAAGCCAAGAGACCCAGTACTTC
TRBV12-3/TRBV12-4,.,TRBJ2-1,many,CASSGRGKGSYNEQFF,TGTGCCAGTTCCGGGCGCGGGAAAGGGTCCTACAATGAGCAGTTCTTC
TRBV27,TRBD1,TRBJ2-7,.,CASSLDRGPTYEQYF,TGTGCCAGCAGTTTAGACAGGGGACCCACCTACGAGCAGTACTTC
TRBV10-3,TRBD1,TRBJ2-1,many,CAIREGGTGYNEQFF,TGTGCCATCAGGGAGGGCGGGACAGGGTATAATGAGCAGTTCTTC
TRBV28,TRBD1,TRBJ1-4,few,CASSEQGAGNEKLFF,TGTGCCAGCAGTGAACAGGGGGCGGGGAATGAAAAACTGTTTTTT
TRBV16,.,TRBJ1-4,few,CASSFGLNEKLFF,TGTGCCAGCAGCTTCGGCCTTAATGAAAAACTGTTTTTT
TRBV29-1,TRBD2,TRBJ2-3,few,CSVGPGGPGDTQYF,TGCAGCGTGGGGCCGGGAGGGCCGGGAGATACGCAGTATTTT